The 2 T cell receptor beta chains in this list originate from one sample, sequenced in a study of T cell repertoires in cytomegalovirus infection. Using its own MiXCR run on the reads, TCRdb lists one record per CDR3 protein. The table shows about 55,000 distinct CDR3 sequences, with around 18% occurring only once. Antigens for these TCRs are unknown. The sequences come from CD8+ T cells from cultured PBMCs, collected from culture after CMV antigen stimulation. The receptors derive from a human donor in good health (CMV status not recorded). Some clones in this sample may be carry-over from other donors' samples.

The gene calls are TRBV6-5 and TRBJ1-2, with TRBD1 matching over 7 bases. This CDR3 is built from 13 residues. Germline V CDR1 and CDR2: MNHEY, SVGAGI. V was pared by 4 bases and J by 2 bases, with 1 base of the junction left unmatched. The CDR3 sequence is CASSLQGNYGYTF. DNA of the CDR3: TGTGCCAGCAGTTTACAGGGGAACTATGGCTACACCTTC.

The chain carries TRBV7-2 and TRBJ2-5; 11 bases are a match to TRBD1. V lost 5 bases and J lost 4; bases outside the gene matches: 3. CDR1 and CDR2 from the germline V gene are SGHTA and FQGNSA. The CDR3 totals 14 residues. CDR3 amino acids: CASSRDRGGETQYF. CDR3 DNA: TGTGCCAGCAGCCGGGACAGGGGGGGAGAGACCCAGTACTTC. Complete variable domain (other parts from reference TRBV7-2 and TRBJ2-5): GAGVSQSPSNKVTEKGKDVELRCDPISGHTALYWYRQSLGQGLEFLIYFQGNSAPDKSGLPSDRFSAERTGGSVSTLTIQRTQQEDSAVYLCASSRDRGGETQYFGPGTRLLVL.